This is a list of T cell receptor beta chains from one sample in a study of cytomegalovirus exposure and HLA in healthy donors. The data were produced by immunoSEQ multiplex PCR, yet TCRdb's version contains in-frame clones alone and is incomplete. The sample carries approximately 92,000 clones, over 70% recorded once. The material sequenced was PBMCs. All receptors come from a girl aged 2-9 years in good health and CMV-seropositive. Both conserved end residues are part of each CDR3. A D gene is named only where the DNA matches it firmly. Clone size is stated in some rows and not others, as once, few, many or a class when expanded.

d_call	v_call	clone_size	j_call	cdr3_nt	cdr3_aa
.	TRBV30	few	TRBJ1-3	TGTGCCTGGTACAGGGACTCTGGAAACACCATATATTTT	CAWYRDSGNTIYF
.	TRBV30	.	TRBJ1-5	TGTGCCTGGAGTGCGTACGGGAGCAATCAGCCCCAGCATTTT	CAWSAYGSNQPQHF
TRBD1	TRBV9	.	TRBJ1-1	TGTGCCAGCAGCGTAGGACAGGGGAACACTGAAGCTTTCTTT	CASSVGQGNTEAFF
TRBD1	TRBV30	few	TRBJ2-7	TGTGCCTGGGGACAGGGACGATACGAGCAGTACTTC	CAWGQGRYEQYF
.	TRBV6-1	.	TRBJ2-2	TGTGCCAGCAGTGCCAGGGCCGGGGAGCTGTTTTTT	CASSARAGELFF
.	TRBV4-2	.	TRBJ1-1	TGTGCCAGCAGCCAAGGGGATGTTGGGGGGACTGAAGCTTTCTTT	CASSQGDVGGTEAFF
TRBD1	TRBV5-1	.	TRBJ1-1	TGCGCCAGCAGTTACAGGGGCACTGAAGCTTTCTTT	CASSYRGTEAFF
TRBD1	TRBV19	once	TRBJ1-5	TGTGCCAGTAGTAGGGGACAGCCGAATAGCAATCAGCCCCAGCATTTT	CASSRGQPNSNQPQHF
.	TRBV5-1	.	TRBJ2-1	TGCGCCAGCAGCTTGGTTCAGGCCGACAATGAGCAGTTCTTC	CASSLVQADNEQFF
.	TRBV7-9	few	TRBJ2-1	TGTGCCAGCAGCTTATTCGGGGGACAGATTTTCTACAATGAGCAGTTCTTC	CASSLFGGQIFYNEQFF
TRBD1	TRBV2	few	TRBJ1-1	TGTGCCACCAGGGACAGCCTCACTGAAGCTTTCTTT	CATRDSLTEAFF
.	TRBV4-1	.	TRBJ1-2	TGCGCCAGCAGCCGAATCTCGGGAAATGAGGATGGCTACACCTTC	CASSRISGNEDGYTF
.	TRBV29-1	.	TRBJ2-3	TGCAGCGTTGATGCGGCTCTCAGCACAGATACGCAGTATTTT	CSVDAALSTDTQYF
TRBD1	TRBV27	.	TRBJ1-5	TGTGCCAGCAGTACGCGACAGGGGGCGCTGGGACAGCCCCAGCATTTT	CASSTRQGALGQPQHF
.	TRBV6-6	.	TRBJ1-1	TGTGCCAGCCGTATGAGGGACACTGAAGCTTTCTTT	CASRMRDTEAFF
TRBD1	TRBV19	.	TRBJ2-6	TGTGCCAGTAGCCTGGACAGGGGCCCATCTGGGGCCAACGTCCTGACTTTC	CASSLDRGPSGANVLTF
.	TRBV2	few	TRBJ2-1	TGTGCCAGCGTTCGACTACAGTCCTACAATGAGCAGTTCTTC	CASVRLQSYNEQFF
TRBD1	TRBV9	.	TRBJ1-1	TGTGCCAGCAGCGATTTACCACAGACAGGGATGGGCACTGAAGCTTTCTTT	CASSDLPQTGMGTEAFF
TRBD2	TRBV7-9	.	TRBJ2-1	TGTGCCAGCAGCTTACTGAGCGGGAATGGCTACAATGAGCAGTTCTTC	CASSLLSGNGYNEQFF
.	TRBV29-1	.	TRBJ2-7	TGCAGCGTTGAAGATTCGGGAGAGCCCCCCTACGAGCAGTACTTC	CSVEDSGEPPYEQYF